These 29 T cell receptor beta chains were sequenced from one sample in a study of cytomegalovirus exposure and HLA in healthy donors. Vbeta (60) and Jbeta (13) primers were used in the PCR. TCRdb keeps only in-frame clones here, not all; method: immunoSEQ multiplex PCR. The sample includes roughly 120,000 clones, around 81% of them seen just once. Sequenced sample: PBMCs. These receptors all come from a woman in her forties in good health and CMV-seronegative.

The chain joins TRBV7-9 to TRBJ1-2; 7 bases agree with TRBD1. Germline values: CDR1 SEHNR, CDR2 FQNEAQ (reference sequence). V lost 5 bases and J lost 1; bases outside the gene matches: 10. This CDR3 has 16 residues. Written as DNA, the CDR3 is TGTGCCAGCAGCCAAGTGGGGGACAGCTATAACTATGGCTACACCTTC. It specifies CASSQVGDSYNYGYTF. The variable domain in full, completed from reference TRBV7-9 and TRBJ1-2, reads DTGVSQNPRHKITKRGQNVTFRCDPISEHNRLYWYRQTLGQGPEFLTYFQNEAQLEKSRLLSDRFSAERPKGSFSTLEIQRTEQGDSAMYLCASSQVGDSYNYGYTFGSGTRLTVV.

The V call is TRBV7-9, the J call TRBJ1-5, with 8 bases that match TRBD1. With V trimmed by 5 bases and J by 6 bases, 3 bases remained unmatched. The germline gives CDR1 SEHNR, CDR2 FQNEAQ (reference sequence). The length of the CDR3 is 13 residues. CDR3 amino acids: CASSQDRVQPQHF. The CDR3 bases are TGTGCCAGCAGCCAGGACAGGGTTCAGCCCCAGCATTTT.

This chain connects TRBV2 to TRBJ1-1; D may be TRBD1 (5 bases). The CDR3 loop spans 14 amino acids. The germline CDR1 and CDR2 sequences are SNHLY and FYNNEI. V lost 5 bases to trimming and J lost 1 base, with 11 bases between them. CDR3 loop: CASSQTEANTEAFF. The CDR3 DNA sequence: TGTGCCAGCAGTCAGACAGAAGCGAACACTGAAGCTTTCTTT. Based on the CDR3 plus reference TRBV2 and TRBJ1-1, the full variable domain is EPEVTQTPSHQVTQMGQEVILRCVPISNHLYFYWYRQILGQKVEFLVSFYNNEISEKSEIFDDQFSVERPDGSNFTLKIRSTKLEDSAMYFCASSQTEANTEAFFGQGTRLTVV.

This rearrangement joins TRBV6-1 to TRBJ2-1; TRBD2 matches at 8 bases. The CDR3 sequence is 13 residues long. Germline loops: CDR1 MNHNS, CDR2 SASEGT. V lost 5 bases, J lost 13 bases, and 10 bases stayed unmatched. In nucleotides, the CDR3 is TGTGCCAGCAGTACGCCGGGACTAGGGCACCAGTTCTTC. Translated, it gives CASSTPGLGHQFF.

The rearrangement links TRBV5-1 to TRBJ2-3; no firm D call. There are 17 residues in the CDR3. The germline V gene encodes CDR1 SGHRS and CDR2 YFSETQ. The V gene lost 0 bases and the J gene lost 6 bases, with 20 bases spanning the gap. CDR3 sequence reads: CASSLVVAPRSVDTQYF. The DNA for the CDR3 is TGCGCCAGCAGCTTGGTGGTAGCCCCCCGGAGCGTGGATACGCAGTATTTT.

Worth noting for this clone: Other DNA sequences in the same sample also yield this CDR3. This CDR3 reads CASSVAAGDSTDTQYF. For the CDR3, the DNA is TGTGCCAGCAGCGTAGCAGCGGGGGATAGCACAGATACGCAGTATTTT. This chain links TRBV9 with TRBJ2-3, with 8 bases fitting TRBD2. The germline CDR1 and CDR2 sequences are SGDLS and YYNGEE. V shed 0 bases and J 0 bases; nucleotides not matched to a gene: 3. The CDR3 length is 16 residues.

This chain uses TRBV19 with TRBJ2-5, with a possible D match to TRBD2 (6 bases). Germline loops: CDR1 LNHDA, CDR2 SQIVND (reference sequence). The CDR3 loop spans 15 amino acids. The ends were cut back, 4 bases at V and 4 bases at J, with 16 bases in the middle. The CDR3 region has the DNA TGTGCCAGTAGTAAACGGGACTCCAGGGCAGAGACCCAGTACTTC. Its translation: CASSKRDSRAETQYF.

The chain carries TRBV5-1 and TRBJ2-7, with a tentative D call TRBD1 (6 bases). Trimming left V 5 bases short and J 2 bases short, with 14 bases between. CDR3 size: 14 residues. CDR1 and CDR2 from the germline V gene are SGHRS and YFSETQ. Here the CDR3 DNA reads TGCGCCAGCAGTCCCGGGACACTCCCCTACGAGCAGTACTTC. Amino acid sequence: CASSPGTLPYEQYF.

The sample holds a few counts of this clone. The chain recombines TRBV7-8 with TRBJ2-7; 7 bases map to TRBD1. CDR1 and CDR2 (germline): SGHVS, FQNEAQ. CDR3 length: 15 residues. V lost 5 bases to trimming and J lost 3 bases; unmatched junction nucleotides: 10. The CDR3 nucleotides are TGTGCCAGCAGCCCTCACCGGGACAGATACTACGAGCAGTACTTC. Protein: CASSPHRDRYYEQYF. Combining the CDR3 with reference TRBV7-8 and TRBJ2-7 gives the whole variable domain GAGVSQSPRYKVAKRGQDVALRCDPISGHVSLFWYQQALGQGPEFLTYFQNEAQLDKSGLPSDRFFAERPEGSVSTLKIQRTQQEDSAVYLCASSPHRDRYYEQYFGPGTRLTVT.

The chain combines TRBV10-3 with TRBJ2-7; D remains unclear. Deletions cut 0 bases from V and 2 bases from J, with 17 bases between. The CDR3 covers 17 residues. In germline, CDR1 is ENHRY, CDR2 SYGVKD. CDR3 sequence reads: CAISESTPFSLTYEQYF. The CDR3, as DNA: TGTGCCATCAGTGAGTCGACCCCGTTTAGCCTTACCTACGAGCAGTACTTC.

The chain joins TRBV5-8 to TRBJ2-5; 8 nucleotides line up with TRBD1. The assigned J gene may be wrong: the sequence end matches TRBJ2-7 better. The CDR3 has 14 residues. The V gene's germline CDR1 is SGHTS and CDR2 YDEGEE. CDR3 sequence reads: CASSLTGGVYEQYF. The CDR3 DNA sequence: TGTGCCAGCAGCTTGACAGGGGGAGTCTACGAGCAGTACTTC.

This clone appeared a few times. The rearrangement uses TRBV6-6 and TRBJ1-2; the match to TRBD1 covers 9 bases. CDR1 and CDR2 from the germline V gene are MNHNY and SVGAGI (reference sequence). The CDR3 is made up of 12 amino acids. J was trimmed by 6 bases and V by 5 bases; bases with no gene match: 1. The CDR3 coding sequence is TGTGCCAGCAGTGACAGGGGGAATGGCTACACCTTC. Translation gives CASSDRGNGYTF.

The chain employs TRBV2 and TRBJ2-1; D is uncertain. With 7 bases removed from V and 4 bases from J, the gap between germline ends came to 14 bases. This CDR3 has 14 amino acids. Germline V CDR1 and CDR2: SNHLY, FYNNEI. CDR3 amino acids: CASISTNSYNEQFF. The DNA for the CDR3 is TGTGCCAGCATTTCAACGAACTCATACAATGAGCAGTTCTTC.

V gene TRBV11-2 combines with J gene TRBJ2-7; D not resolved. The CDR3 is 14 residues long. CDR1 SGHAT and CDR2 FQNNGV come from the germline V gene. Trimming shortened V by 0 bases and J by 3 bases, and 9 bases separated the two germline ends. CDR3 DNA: TGTGCCAGCAGCTTAGAGGGCCAGTTCTACGAGCAGTACTTC. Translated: CASSLEGQFYEQYF.

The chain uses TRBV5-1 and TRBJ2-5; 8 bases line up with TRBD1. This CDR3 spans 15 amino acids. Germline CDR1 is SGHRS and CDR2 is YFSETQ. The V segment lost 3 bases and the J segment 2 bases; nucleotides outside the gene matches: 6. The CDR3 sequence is CASSSRGQVQETQYF. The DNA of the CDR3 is TGCGCCAGCAGCTCCCGGGGACAGGTTCAAGAGACCCAGTACTTC. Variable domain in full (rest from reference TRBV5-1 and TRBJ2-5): KAGVTQTPRYLIKTRGQQVTLSCSPISGHRSVSWYQQTPGQGLQFLFEYFSETQRNKGNFPGRFSGRQFSNSRSEMNVSTLELGDSALYLCASSSRGQVQETQYFGPGTRLLVL.

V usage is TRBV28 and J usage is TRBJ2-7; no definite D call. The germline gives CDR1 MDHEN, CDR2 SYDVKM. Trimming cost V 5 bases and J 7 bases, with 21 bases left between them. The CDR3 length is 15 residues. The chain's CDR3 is CASSDTTGFPREQYF. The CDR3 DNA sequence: TGTGCCAGCAGTGACACGACCGGATTTCCGCGAGAGCAGTACTTC.

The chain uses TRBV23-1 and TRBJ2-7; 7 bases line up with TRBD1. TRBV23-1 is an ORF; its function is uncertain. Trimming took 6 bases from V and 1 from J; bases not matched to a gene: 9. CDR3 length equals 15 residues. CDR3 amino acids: CASRQDRVISYEQYF. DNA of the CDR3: TGCGCCAGCAGGCAAGACAGGGTGATTTCCTACGAGCAGTACTTC.

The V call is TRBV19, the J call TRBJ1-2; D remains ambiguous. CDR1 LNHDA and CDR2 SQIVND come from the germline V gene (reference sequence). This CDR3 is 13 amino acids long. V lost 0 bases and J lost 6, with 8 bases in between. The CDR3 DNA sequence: TGTGCCAGTAGTATAGATCTAGAGGATGGCTACACCTTC. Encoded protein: CASSIDLEDGYTF.

DNA of the CDR3: TGTGCCAGCAGTTTGGCGGGACAGGGGATGAACACTGAAGCTTTCTTT. Amino acid sequence: CASSLAGQGMNTEAFF. V usage is TRBV28 and J usage is TRBJ1-1, with 10 bases that match TRBD1. The V and J ends lost 3 bases and 0 bases, in that order; junction bases with no gene match: 4. This CDR3 is built from 16 residues. CDR1 is MDHEN and CDR2 is SYDVKM in the germline V gene.

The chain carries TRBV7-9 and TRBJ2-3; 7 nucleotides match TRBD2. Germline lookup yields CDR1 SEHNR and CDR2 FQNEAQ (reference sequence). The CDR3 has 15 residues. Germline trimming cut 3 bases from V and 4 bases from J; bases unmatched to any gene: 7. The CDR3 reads CASSFSAGEADTQYF. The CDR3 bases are TGTGCCAGCAGCTTTTCGGCGGGAGAGGCAGATACGCAGTATTTT.

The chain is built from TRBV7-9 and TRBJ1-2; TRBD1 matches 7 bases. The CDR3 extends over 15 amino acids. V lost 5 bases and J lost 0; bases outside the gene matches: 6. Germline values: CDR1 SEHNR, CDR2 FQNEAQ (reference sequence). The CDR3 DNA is TGTGCCAGCAGCATCCCAGGGGGGACTAACTATGGCTACACCTTC. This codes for CASSIPGGTNYGYTF. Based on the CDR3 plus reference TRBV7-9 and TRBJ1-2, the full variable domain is DTGVSQNPRHKITKRGQNVTFRCDPISEHNRLYWYRQTLGQGPEFLTYFQNEAQLEKSRLLSDRFSAERPKGSFSTLEIQRTEQGDSAMYLCASSIPGGTNYGYTFGSGTRLTVV.

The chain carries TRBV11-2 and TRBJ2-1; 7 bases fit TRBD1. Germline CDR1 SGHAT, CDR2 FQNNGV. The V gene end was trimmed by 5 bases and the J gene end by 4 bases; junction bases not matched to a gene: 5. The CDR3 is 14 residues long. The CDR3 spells CASSDRVSYNEQFF. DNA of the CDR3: TGTGCCAGCAGCGACAGGGTTTCGTACAATGAGCAGTTCTTC.

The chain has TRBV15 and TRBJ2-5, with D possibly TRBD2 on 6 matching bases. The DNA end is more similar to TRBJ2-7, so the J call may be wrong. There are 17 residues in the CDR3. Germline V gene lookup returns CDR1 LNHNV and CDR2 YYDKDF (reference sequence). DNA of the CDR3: TGTGCCACCAGCTCTGGTCTAATAGCGGAAAAGGCCTACGAGCAGTACTTC. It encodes CATSSGLIAEKAYEQYF.

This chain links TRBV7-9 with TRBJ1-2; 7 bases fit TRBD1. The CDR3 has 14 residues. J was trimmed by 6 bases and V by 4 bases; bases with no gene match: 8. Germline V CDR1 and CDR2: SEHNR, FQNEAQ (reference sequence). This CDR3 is CASSSGTDWDGYTF. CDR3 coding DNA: TGTGCCAGCAGCTCCGGGACAGATTGGGATGGCTACACCTTC.

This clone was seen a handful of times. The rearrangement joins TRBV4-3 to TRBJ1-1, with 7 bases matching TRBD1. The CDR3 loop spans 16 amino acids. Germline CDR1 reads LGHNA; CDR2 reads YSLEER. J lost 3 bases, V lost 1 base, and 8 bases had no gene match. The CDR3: CASSQGPQGLDTEAFF. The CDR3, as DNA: TGCGCCAGCAGCCAAGGACCACAGGGGTTGGACACTGAAGCTTTCTTT.

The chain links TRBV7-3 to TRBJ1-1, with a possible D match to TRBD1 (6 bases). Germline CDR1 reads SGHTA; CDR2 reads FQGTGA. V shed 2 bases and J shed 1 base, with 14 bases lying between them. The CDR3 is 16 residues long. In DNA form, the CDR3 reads TGTGCCAGCAGCTTACTTGTCCTGGACAGGAACACTGAAGCTTTCTTT. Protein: CASSLLVLDRNTEAFF.

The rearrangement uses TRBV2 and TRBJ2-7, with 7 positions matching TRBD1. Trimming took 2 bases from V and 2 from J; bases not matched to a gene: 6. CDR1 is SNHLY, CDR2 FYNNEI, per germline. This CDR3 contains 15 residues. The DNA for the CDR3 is TGTGCCAGCAGTGAACCCGGGACAGAGACCTACGAGCAGTACTTC. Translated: CASSEPGTETYEQYF.

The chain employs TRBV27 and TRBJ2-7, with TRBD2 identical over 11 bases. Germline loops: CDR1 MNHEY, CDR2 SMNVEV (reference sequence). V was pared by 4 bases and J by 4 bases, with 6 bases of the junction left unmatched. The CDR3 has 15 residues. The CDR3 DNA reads TGTGCCAGCAGTTGGATAGCGGGGGGGGATTACGAGCAGTACTTC. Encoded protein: CASSWIAGGDYEQYF.

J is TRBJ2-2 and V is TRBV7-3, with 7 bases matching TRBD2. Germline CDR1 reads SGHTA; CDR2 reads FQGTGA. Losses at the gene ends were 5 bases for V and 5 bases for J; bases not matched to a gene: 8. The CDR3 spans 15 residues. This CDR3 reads CASSPGTKFTGELFF. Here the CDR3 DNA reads TGTGCCAGCAGCCCAGGGACTAAGTTTACCGGGGAGCTGTTTTTT. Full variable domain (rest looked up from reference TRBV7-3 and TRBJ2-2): GAGVSQTPSNKVTEKGKYVELRCDPISGHTALYWYRQSLGQGPEFLIYFQGTGAADDSGLPNDRFFAVRPEGSVSTLKIQRTERGDSAVYLCASSPGTKFTGELFFGEGSRLTVL.